This TCR beta chain was found in a study of graft-versus-host responses after intestinal transplantation. Study at large: The whole recipient group had anti-thymocyte globulin induction followed by tacrolimus and steroids for around three years.

The culture paired some 200,000 irradiated violet-dye-labeled stimulators with some 200,000 CFSE-labeled responders. Assay used: immunoSEQ multiplex PCR; TCRdb lists only in-frame clones, some missing. The data hold roughly 15,000 clones, with 30% to 40% observed a single time. The CDR3 is 21 residues long. The chain recombines TRBV21-1 with TRBJ2-7; the table's TRBD2 call for D was not verified on the DNA. TRBV21-1 is shown as a pseudogene. The receptor comes from a human patient who received an intestinal transplant. This specimen was alloreactive CD8+ T cells from a mixed lymphocyte reaction culture, taken before intestinal transplant. This sample's subset: CFSE-low proliferating T cells sorted from roughly 6-day pre-transplant mixed lymphocyte reaction (GvH or HvG direction). This chain's CDR3 is CASSNPRLGREDESRPYEQYF. The CDR3 DNA sequence: TGTGCCAGCAGCAACCCTCGGCTGGGGCGGGAGGATGAATCAAGACCCTACGAGCAGTACTTC.